These T cell receptor beta chains were read from a single sample in a study of T cell repertoires in cytomegalovirus infection. TCRdb fed the reads into MiXCR, producing one record per CDR3 protein. The sample records approximately 730,000 distinct CDR3 sequences, roughly 28% being singletons. These receptors' antigens are unknown. Specimen: cultured CD8+ T cells from PBMCs, collected from culture after CMV antigen stimulation. The receptors were sampled from a human donor in good health (CMV status not recorded). Some clones in this sample may be carry-over from other donors' samples. CDR3s include the opening cysteine and the closing phenylalanine or tryptophan. D genes are given only for firm matches. Clone size appears in some rows only: once, few, many, or a class for an expanded clone.

D	J	V	size	DNA	CDR3
-	TRBJ1-2	TRBV6-5	once	TGTGCCAGCAGTTACCTCCCCGGGGATCGCGATGGCTACACCTTC	CASSYLPGDRDGYTF
TRBD2	TRBJ2-1	TRBV15	-	TGTGCCACCAGAACCGGGACTAGCACCGGGACGGGTGAGCAGTTCTTC	CATRTGTSTGTGEQFF
-	TRBJ1-4	TRBV29-1	few	TGCAGCGTTGAAGGGAGTGAAGCAACTAATGAAAAACTGTTTTTT	CSVEGSEATNEKLFF
-	TRBJ2-5	TRBV18	-	TGTGCCAGCTGGCCGGGGCGGAAAGAGACCCAGTACTTC	CASWPGRKETQYF
TRBD1	TRBJ1-2	TRBV7-9	-	TGTGCCGGCAGCAGTGACAGGGCTAACTATGGCTACACCTTC	CAGSSDRANYGYTF
-	TRBJ1-4	TRBV7-2	many	TGTGCCAGCAGTAACGACATCCTCCCTGAAAAACTGTTTTTT	CASSNDILPEKLFF
-	TRBJ1-4	TRBV4-1	-	TGCGCCAGCAGCCAAGATGTGGGGCAACTGTTTTTT	CASSQDVGQLFF
TRBD1	TRBJ2-3	TRBV11-3	many	TGTGCCAGCAGCACCCCGGGACAGGGGGTCACAGATACGCAGTATTTT	CASSTPGQGVTDTQYF
-	TRBJ2-1	TRBV7-9	-	TGTGCCAGCAGCCCACTCCGGGGACAAACTAACAATGAGCAGTTCTTC	CASSPLRGQTNNEQFF
-	TRBJ1-2	TRBV12-3/TRBV12-4	-	TGTGCCAGCAGTTTAGTCCCCACAGCTAACTATGGCTACACCTTC	CASSLVPTANYGYTF
TRBD1	TRBJ2-2	TRBV28	-	TGTGCCAGCAGTCACAGGGGGCGGAAGGATTCGACCGGGGAGCTGTTTTTT	CASSHRGRKDSTGELFF
-	TRBJ1-1	TRBV6-5	many	TGTGCCAGCAGTTCAGGGGTTACTGAAGCTTTCTTT	CASSSGVTEAFF
-	TRBJ1-5	TRBV10-2	-	TGCGCCAGCAGTGAGTTACAGCCCATTAGCAATCAGCCCCAGCATTTT	CASSELQPISNQPQHF
-	TRBJ2-2	TRBV12-3/TRBV12-4	few	TGTGCCAGCAGTTGGGTTAACACCGGGGAGCTGTTTTTT	CASSWVNTGELFF
-	TRBJ2-6	TRBV20-1	-	TGCAGTGCTTCAGACAGCCACTCTGGGGCCAACGTCCTGACTTTC	CSASDSHSGANVLTF
TRBD1	TRBJ1-6	TRBV6-1	few	TGTGCCAGCAGTGATGGACAGGGCCATAATTCACCCCTCCACTTT	CASSDGQGHNSPLHF
-	TRBJ1-2	TRBV20-1	-	TGCAGTGCTAGAGATAACTTAAGTGGGGCTGGGGGCTACACCTTC	CSARDNLSGAGGYTF
TRBD2	TRBJ2-3	TRBV7-4	-	TGTGCCAGCAGCCCGGGCGGGGGGGCAAATACGCAGTATTTT	CASSPGGGANTQYF
-	TRBJ2-7	TRBV27	-	TGTGCCAGCCGACCTGAAGTCTGGGAAAACTCCTACGAGCAGTACTTC	CASRPEVWENSYEQYF
TRBD1	TRBJ2-2	TRBV6-1	-	TGTGCCAGCAGGTCCACAGGGGGCGGATACACCGGGGAGCTGTTTTTT	CASRSTGGGYTGELFF
-	TRBJ1-1	TRBV7-9	-	TGTGCCAGCAGCTTAGATATGGGGCAGAACACTGAAGCTTTCTTT	CASSLDMGQNTEAFF
TRBD1	TRBJ1-1	TRBV12-3/TRBV12-4	many	TGTGCCAGCACCTGGCCCAAGGACAGGAGGAACACTGAAGCTTTCTTT	CASTWPKDRRNTEAFF
-	TRBJ1-5	TRBV28	-	TGTGCCAGCAGTTTGTCGGGACAAGGGGTGCAGCCCCAGCATTTT	CASSLSGQGVQPQHF
-	TRBJ2-5	TRBV11-1	-	TGTGCCAGCAACCTGTGGGGCGGAGAGACCCAGTACTTC	CASNLWGGETQYF
TRBD1	TRBJ1-1	TRBV7-3	-	TGTGCCGGCAGCTTGCCGGGACAGGTGAACACTGAAGCTTTCTTT	CAGSLPGQVNTEAFF
TRBD2	TRBJ2-5	TRBV2	-	TGTGCCAGCAGAGAATCTAGCGGGGTTAGAGAGACCCAGTACTTC	CASRESSGVRETQYF
TRBD2	TRBJ2-7	TRBV7-8	few	TGTGCCAGCAGCTTAGGCTTGCTAAGCGGGGGGAACTACGAGCAGTACTTC	CASSLGLLSGGNYEQYF
TRBD1	TRBJ1-2	TRBV4-1	few	TGCGCCAGCAGCCACCTTACAGGGGCTAACTATGGCTACACCTTC	CASSHLTGANYGYTF
-	TRBJ2-1	TRBV4-2	few	TGTGCCAGCAGCCAAGTGGGTCAGGGCCGCAATGAGCAGTTCTTC	CASSQVGQGRNEQFF
-	TRBJ1-3	TRBV12-3/TRBV12-4	-	TGTGCCAGCAGTCTCATTCCCTCTAACAGGGCCTCTGGAAACACCATATATTTT	CASSLIPSNRASGNTIYF
-	TRBJ1-1	TRBV5-6	once	TGTGCCAGCAGCCCTATCGAGGGGAGTGAAGCTTTCTTT	CASSPIEGSEAFF
-	TRBJ2-1	TRBV12-3/TRBV12-4	-	TGTGCCAGCAGCACTACAGGGGAGCAGTTCTTC	CASSTTGEQFF
TRBD2	TRBJ2-3	TRBV7-9	many	TGTGCCAGCAGCCTAGGACTAGCGGCTAGCACAGATACGCAGTATTTT	CASSLGLAASTDTQYF
-	TRBJ2-5	TRBV7-9	many	TGTGCCAGCAGCCAAGACTGGCAAGAGACCCAGTACTTC	CASSQDWQETQYF
TRBD2	TRBJ2-7	TRBV27	-	TGTGCCAGCGTTCGGACTAGCAACGGCGAGCAGTACTTC	CASVRTSNGEQYF
TRBD1	TRBJ2-1	TRBV2	-	TGTGCCAGCAGTCCCCTGGGACAGGGGAACAATGAGCAGTTCTTC	CASSPLGQGNNEQFF
TRBD1	TRBJ2-1	TRBV6-1	many	TGTGCCAGCAGTGAAGAACCCCCCGTGGGGACAGGGTATGAGCAGTTCTTC	CASSEEPPVGTGYEQFF
-	TRBJ2-5	TRBV5-5	few	TGTGCCAGCAGCTTGGCGGCACAACACCAAGAGACCCAGTACTTC	CASSLAAQHQETQYF
-	TRBJ2-6	TRBV7-3	many	TGTGCCAGCAGCTTAATTCCGGGGCCCGGGGCCAACGTCCTGACTTTC	CASSLIPGPGANVLTF
TRBD2	TRBJ2-1	TRBV27	many	TGTGCCAGCAGTCCGGGACTAGCCGATGAGCAGTTCTTC	CASSPGLADEQFF
-	TRBJ1-2	TRBV7-8	few	TGTGCCAGCAGCTTGACAGATAGGTACTATGGCTACACCTTC	CASSLTDRYYGYTF
TRBD1	TRBJ2-3	TRBV7-6	many	TGTGCCAGCGGGCGGACAGGACCCACAGATACGCAGTATTTT	CASGRTGPTDTQYF
TRBD2	TRBJ2-3	TRBV7-2	few	TGTGCCAGCAGCCCACACGGGAGGGGCACAGATACGCAGTATTTT	CASSPHGRGTDTQYF
-	TRBJ1-4	TRBV6-1	-	TGTGCCAGCAGTGAATCCCGGAGTGCAACTAATGAAAAACTGTTTTTT	CASSESRSATNEKLFF
-	TRBJ1-4	TRBV10-3	few	TGTGCCATCAGAGCTAAAGACGGGGCCCGGAATGAAAAACTGTTTTTT	CAIRAKDGARNEKLFF
TRBD2	TRBJ2-1	TRBV7-9	-	TGTGCCAGCAGCCCTAGCGGGGGGCAGTACAATGAGCAGTTCTTC	CASSPSGGQYNEQFF
-	TRBJ1-5	TRBV4-1	few	TGCGCCAGCAGCCATTCCCGACAGAGCAATCAGCCCCAGCATTTT	CASSHSRQSNQPQHF
-	TRBJ1-1	TRBV27	-	TGTGCCAGCAGTCGGTCGGGCCCAAGGGAAGCTTTCTTT	CASSRSGPREAFF
-	TRBJ1-1	TRBV18	-	TGTGCCAGCTCACCGTGGTCCAATTGGGATGAAGCTTTCTTT	CASSPWSNWDEAFF
TRBD2	TRBJ2-7	TRBV7-7	-	TGTGCTAGCAGCTCGGGACCGGGGGGCTACGAGCAGTACTTC	CASSSGPGGYEQYF
-	TRBJ2-2	TRBV2	-	TGTGCCAGCAGTGAAAGGGAAGCGAACACCGGGGAGCTGTTTTTT	CASSEREANTGELFF
TRBD2	TRBJ2-7	TRBV7-6	few	TGTGCCAGCAGCTTGGGCGGGGGGCCCGACGAGCAGTACTTC	CASSLGGGPDEQYF
TRBD1	TRBJ2-6	TRBV13	-	TGTGCCAGCAGCTTACGGACAGGTCCCTCTGGGGCCAACGTCCTGACTTTC	CASSLRTGPSGANVLTF